The clone carrying this TCR beta chain occurred many times. Germline-derived CDR1 and CDR2 are MNHEY and SVGAGI. Deletions cut 1 base from V and 15 bases from J, with 10 bases between. The CDR3 covers 11 residues. Original processing notes: Estimation of nucleated cell counts was performed using reference gene primer amplification. Assay: immunoSEQ multiplex PCR; the TCRdb copy retains only in-frame clones and omits some. The DNA gave D and trimming, while V, J and clone size come from that table. The sample lists roughly 190,000 clones, around 80% occurring once. The data were obtained in a study of blood T cell repertoires in COVID-19. Whole-study context: Donors in the United States, Italy and Spain gave samples during acute or convalescent COVID-19.

The receptor was derived from a man in his fifties or sixties with acute or convalescent COVID-19. Sequencing used peripheral blood. The V call is TRBV6-5, the J call TRBJ2-1, with D possibly being TRBD1 (6 bases). CDR3 sequence: CASSYLGHRFF. The CDR3 DNA is TGTGCCAGCAGTTACTTGGGACACCGGTTCTTC.